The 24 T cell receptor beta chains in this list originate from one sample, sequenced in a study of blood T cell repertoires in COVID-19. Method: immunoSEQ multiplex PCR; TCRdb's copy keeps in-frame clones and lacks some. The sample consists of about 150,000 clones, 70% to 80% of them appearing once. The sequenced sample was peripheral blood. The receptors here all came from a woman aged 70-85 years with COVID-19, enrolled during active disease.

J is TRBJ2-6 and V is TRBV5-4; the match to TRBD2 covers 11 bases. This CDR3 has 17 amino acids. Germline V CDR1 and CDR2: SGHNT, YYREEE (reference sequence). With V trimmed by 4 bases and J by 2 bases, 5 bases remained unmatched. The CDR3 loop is CASSPTSGATGANVLTF. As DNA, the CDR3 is TGTGCCAGCAGCCCGACTAGCGGGGCCACTGGGGCCAACGTCCTGACTTTC.

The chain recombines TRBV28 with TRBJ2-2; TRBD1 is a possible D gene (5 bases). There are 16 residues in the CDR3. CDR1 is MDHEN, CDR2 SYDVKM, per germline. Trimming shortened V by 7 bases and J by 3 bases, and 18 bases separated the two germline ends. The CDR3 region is CASIQKPGPYTGELFF. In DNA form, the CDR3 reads TGTGCCAGCATCCAAAAGCCAGGGCCATACACCGGGGAGCTGTTTTTT. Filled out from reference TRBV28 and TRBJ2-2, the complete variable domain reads DVKVTQSSRYLVKRTGEKVFLECVQDMDHENMFWYRQDPGLGLRLIYFSYDVKMKEKGDIPEGYSVSREKKERFSLILESASTNQTSMYLCASIQKPGPYTGELFFGEGSRLTVL.

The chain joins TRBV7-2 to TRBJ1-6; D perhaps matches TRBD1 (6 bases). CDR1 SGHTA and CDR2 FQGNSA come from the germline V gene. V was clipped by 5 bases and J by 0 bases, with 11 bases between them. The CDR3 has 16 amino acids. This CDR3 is CASSLDRSSYNSPLHF. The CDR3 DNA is TGTGCCAGCAGCCTCGACAGGAGCTCCTATAATTCACCCCTCCACTTT.

The CDR3 coding sequence is TGTGCCAGCAGTACCCAGGGTTTTGGCTACACCTTC. Encoded protein: CASSTQGFGYTF. This sequence joins TRBV27 and TRBJ1-2; D possibly corresponds to TRBD1 (5 bases). Germline lookup yields CDR1 MNHEY and CDR2 SMNVEV (reference sequence). V lost 5 bases, J lost 7 bases, and 11 bases lay in between. This CDR3 contains 12 residues.

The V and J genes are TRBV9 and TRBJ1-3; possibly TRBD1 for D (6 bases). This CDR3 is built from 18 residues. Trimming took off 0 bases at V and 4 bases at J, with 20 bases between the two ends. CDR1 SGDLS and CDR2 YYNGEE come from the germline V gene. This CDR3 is CASSVEWGGASKGNTIYF. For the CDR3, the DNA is TGTGCCAGCAGCGTAGAATGGGGGGGCGCATCTAAAGGAAACACCATATATTTT.

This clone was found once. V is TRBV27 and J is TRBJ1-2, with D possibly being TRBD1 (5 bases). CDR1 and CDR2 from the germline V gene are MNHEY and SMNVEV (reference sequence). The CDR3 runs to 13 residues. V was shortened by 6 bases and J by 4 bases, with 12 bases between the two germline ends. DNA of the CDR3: TGTGCCAGCAGGGGAGGGCAGGGCTATGGCTACACCTTC. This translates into CASRGGQGYGYTF.

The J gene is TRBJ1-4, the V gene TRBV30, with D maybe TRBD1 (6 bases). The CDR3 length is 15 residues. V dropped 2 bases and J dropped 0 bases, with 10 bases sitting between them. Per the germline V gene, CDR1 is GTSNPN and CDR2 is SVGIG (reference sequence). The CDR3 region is CAWSFRGTTNEKLFF. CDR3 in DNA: TGTGCCTGGAGTTTTAGGGGGACAACTAATGAAAAACTGTTTTTT.

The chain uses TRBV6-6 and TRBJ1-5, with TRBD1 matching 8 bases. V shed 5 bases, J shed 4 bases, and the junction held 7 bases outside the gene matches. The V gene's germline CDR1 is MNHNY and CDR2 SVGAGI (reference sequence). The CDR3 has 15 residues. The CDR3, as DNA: TGTGCCAGCAGTACCGCGGGACAGGTTAATCAGCCCCAGCATTTT. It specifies CASSTAGQVNQPQHF.

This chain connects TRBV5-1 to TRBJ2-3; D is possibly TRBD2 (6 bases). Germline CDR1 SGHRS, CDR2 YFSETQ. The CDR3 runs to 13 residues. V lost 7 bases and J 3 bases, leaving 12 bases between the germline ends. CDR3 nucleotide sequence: TGCGCCAGCTGGGGAGGCGTTACAGATACGCAGTATTTT. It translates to CASWGGVTDTQYF.

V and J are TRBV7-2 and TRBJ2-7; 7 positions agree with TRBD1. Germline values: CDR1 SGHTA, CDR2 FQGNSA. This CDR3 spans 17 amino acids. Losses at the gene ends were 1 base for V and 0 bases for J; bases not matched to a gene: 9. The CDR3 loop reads CASSLEADRAASYEQYF. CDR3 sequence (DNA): TGTGCCAGCAGCTTAGAAGCCGACAGGGCCGCCTCCTACGAGCAGTACTTC.

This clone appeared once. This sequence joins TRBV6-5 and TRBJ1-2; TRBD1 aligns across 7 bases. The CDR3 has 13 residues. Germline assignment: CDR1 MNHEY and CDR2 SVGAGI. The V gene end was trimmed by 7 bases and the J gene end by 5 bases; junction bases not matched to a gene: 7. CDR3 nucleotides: TGTGCCAGCAAACGGCAGGGGGTGTATGGCTACACCTTC. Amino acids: CASKRQGVYGYTF.

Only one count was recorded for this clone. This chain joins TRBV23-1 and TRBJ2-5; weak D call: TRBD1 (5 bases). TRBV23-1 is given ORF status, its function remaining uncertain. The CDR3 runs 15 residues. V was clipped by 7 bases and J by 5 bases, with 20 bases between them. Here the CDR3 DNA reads TGCGCCAGCACCGAATTGTGCCGCAGGGTTGAGACCCAGTACTTC. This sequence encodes CASTELCRRVETQYF.

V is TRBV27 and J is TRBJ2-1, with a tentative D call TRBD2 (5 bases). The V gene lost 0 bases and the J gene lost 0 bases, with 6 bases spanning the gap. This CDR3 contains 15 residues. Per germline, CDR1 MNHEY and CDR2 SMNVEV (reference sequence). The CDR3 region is CASSLSGSSYNEQFF. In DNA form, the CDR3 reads TGTGCCAGCAGTTTATCGGGGAGCTCCTACAATGAGCAGTTCTTC.

DNA for the CDR3: TGTGCCAGTTCTGGACAGGCCTCTGGAAACACCATATATTTT. Translation: CASSGQASGNTIYF. The genes are TRBV2 and TRBJ1-3; 7 positions agree with TRBD1. CDR3 length: 14 amino acids. Germline V CDR1 and CDR2: SNHLY, FYNNEI. The trim removed 9 bases at V and 0 bases at J, leaving 5 bases unmatched.

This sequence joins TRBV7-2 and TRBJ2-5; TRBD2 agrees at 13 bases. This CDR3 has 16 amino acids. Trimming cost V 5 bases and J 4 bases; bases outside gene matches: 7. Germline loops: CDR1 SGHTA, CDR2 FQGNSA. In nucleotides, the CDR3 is TGTGCCAGCAGCCGTACTAGCGGGGGGGCCCCAGAGACCCAGTACTTC. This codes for CASSRTSGGAPETQYF.

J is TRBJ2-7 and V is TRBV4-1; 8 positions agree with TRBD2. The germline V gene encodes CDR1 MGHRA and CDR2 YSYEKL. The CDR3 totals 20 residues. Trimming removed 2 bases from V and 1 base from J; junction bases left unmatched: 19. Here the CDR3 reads CASSQSVGEVASGGSYEQYF. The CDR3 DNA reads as TGCGCCAGCAGCCAATCTGTGGGGGAGGTGGCGAGCGGGGGTTCCTACGAGCAGTACTTC.

The CDR3 spells CASSARQGAKGEQYF. The CDR3 DNA sequence: TGTGCCAGCAGCGCTCGACAGGGGGCGAAAGGCGAGCAGTACTTC. V and J are TRBV13 and TRBJ2-7; 10 bases fit TRBD1. This CDR3 spans 15 amino acids. Germline CDR1 reads PRHDT; CDR2 reads FYEKMQ (reference sequence). The trim removed 5 bases at V and 6 bases at J, leaving 10 bases unmatched.

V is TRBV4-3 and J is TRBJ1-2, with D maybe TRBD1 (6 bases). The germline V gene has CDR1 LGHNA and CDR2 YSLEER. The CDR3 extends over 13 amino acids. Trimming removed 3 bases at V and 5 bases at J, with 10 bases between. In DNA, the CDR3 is TGCGCCAGCAGCCAGGGCAGGGGTTATGGCTACACCTTC. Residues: CASSQGRGYGYTF.

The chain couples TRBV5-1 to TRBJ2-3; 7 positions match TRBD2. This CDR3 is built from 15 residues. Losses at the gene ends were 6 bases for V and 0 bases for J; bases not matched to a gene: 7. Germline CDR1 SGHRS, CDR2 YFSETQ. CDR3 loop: CASKPSLASTDTQYF. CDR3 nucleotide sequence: TGCGCCAGCAAGCCGTCACTAGCGAGCACAGATACGCAGTATTTT.

DNA for the CDR3: TGTGCCAGCAGCGTCAGGGCGACCCAGCATTTT. Its translation: CASSVRATQHF. The chain joins TRBV12-3 or TRBV12-4 to TRBJ1-5; possible D gene TRBD1, 5 bases. The ends were cut back, 6 bases at V and 11 bases at J, with 11 bases in the middle. The CDR3 runs to 11 residues.

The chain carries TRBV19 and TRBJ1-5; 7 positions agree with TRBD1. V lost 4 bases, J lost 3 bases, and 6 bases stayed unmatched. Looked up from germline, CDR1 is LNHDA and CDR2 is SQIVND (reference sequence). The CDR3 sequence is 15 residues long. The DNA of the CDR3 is TGTGCCAGTAGTACTGTACAGGGGCACAATCAGCCCCAGCATTTT. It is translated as CASSTVQGHNQPQHF. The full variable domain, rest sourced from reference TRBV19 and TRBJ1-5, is DGGITQSPKYLFRKEGQNVTLSCEQNLNHDAMYWYRQDPGQGLRLIYYSQIVNDFQKGDIAEGYSVSREKKESFPLTVTSAQKNPTAFYLCASSTVQGHNQPQHFGDGTRLSIL.

The CDR3 spells CTSSQPIGQGNTEAFF. The DNA for the CDR3 is TGCACCAGCAGCCAACCGATAGGACAGGGAAACACTGAAGCTTTCTTT. The genes are TRBV1 and TRBJ1-1; no check of the table's D call, TRBD1, against the DNA was made. TRBV1 is labeled a pseudogene. This CDR3 comprises 16 residues.

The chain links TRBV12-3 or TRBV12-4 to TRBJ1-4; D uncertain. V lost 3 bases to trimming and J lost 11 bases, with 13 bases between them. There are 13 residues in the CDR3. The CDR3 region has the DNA TGTGCCAGCAGTTTGGGGTCGGGCGGGAAACTGTTTTTT. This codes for CASSLGSGGKLFF.

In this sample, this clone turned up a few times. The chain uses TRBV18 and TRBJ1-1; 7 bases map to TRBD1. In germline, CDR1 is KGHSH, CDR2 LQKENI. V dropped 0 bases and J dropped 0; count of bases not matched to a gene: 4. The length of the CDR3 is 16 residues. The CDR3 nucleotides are TGTGCCAGCTCACCACCCGCAGGGGGTTTGAACACTGAAGCTTTCTTT. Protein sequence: CASSPPAGGLNTEAFF.